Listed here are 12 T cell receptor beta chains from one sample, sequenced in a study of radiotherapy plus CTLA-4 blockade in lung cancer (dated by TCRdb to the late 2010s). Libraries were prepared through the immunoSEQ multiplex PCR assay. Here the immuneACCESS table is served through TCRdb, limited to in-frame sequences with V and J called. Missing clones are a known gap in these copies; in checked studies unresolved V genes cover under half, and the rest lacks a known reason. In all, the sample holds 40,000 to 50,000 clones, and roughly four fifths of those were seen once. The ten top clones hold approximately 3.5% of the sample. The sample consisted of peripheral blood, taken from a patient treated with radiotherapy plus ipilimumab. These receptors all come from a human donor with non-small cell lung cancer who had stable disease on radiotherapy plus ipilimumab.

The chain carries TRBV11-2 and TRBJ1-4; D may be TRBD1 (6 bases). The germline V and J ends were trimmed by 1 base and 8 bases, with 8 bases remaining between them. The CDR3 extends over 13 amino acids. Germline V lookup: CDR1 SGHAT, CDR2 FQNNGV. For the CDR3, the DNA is TGTGCCAGCAGCTTAGGGACAGCGGAAAAACTGTTTTTT. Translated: CASSLGTAEKLFF. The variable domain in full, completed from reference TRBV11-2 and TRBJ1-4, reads EAGVAQSPRYKIIEKRQSVAFWCNPISGHATLYWYQQILGQGPKLLIQFQNNGVVDDSQLPKDRFSAERLKGVDSTLKIQPAKLEDSAVYLCASSLGTAEKLFFGSGTQLSVL.

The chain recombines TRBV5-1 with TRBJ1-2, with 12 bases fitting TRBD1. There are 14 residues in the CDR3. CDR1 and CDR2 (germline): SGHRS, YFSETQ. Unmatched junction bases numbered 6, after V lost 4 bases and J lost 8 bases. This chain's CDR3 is CASSPGTGGRGYTF. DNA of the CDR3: TGCGCCAGCAGCCCGGGGACAGGGGGCCGCGGCTACACCTTC.

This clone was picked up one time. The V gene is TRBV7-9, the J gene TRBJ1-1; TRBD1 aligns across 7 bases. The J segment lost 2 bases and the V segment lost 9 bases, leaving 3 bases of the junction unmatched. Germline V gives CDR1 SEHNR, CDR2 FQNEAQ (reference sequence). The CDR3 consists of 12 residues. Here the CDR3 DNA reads TGTGCCAGTGGGACAGCCAACACTGAAGCTTTCTTT. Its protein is CASGTANTEAFF.

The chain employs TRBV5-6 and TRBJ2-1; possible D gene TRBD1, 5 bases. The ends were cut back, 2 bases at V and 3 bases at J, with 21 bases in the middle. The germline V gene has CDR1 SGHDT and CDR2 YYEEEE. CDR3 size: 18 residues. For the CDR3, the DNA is TGTGCCAGCAGCTTAGGGGTGGCCGAAAGGAATTACTACAATGAGCAGTTCTTC. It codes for CASSLGVAERNYYNEQFF.

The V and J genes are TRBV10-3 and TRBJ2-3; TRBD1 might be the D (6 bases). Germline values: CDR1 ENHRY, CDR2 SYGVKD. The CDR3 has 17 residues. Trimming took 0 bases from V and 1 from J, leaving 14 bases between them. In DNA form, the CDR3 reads TGTGCCATCAGTGAGTCATGGGGTGCAGGGGGCACAGATACGCAGTATTTT. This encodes CAISESWGAGGTDTQYF.

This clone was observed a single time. The CDR3 sequence: CASSLQGSNQPQHF. Written as DNA, the CDR3 is TGTGCCAGCAGTCTCCAGGGTAGCAATCAGCCCCAGCATTTT. J is TRBJ1-5 and V is TRBV6-6, with D possibly matching TRBD1 (5 bases). The CDR3 is made up of 14 amino acids. The germline V gene encodes CDR1 MNHNY and CDR2 SVGAGI (reference sequence). The V end lost 5 bases, the J end lost 0 bases, and 8 bases lay between the germline ends.

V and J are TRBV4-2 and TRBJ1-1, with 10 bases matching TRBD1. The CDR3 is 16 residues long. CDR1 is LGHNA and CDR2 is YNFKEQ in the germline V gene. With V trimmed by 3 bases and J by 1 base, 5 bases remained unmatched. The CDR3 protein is CASSHGQGEANTEAFF. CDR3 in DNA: TGTGCCAGCAGCCATGGACAGGGGGAGGCGAACACTGAAGCTTTCTTT.

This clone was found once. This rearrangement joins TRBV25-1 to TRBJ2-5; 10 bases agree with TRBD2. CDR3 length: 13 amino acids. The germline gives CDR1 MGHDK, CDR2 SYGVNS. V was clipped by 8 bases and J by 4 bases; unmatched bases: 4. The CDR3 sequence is CASQREGPETQYF. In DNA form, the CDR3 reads TGTGCCAGCCAGCGGGAGGGCCCAGAGACCCAGTACTTC.

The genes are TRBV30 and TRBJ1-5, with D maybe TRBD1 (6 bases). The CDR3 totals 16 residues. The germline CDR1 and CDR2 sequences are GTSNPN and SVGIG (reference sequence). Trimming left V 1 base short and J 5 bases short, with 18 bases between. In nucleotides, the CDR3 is TGTGCCTGGAGTGCCTCAGGGGCTACCAAACATCAGCCCCAGCATTTT. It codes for CAWSASGATKHQPQHF.

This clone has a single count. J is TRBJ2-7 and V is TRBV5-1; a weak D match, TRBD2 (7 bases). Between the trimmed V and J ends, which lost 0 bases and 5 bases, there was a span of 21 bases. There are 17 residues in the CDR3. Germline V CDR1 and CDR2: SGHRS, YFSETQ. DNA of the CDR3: TGCGCCAGCAGCTTGGCTTATACGGGGGGCGGCATCGACGAGCAGTACTTC. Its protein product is CASSLAYTGGGIDEQYF.

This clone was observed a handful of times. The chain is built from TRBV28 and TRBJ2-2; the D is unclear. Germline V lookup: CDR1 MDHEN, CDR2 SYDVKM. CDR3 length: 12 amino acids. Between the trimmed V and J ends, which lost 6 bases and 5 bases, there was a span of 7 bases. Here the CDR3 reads CASSSPTGELFF. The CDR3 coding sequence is TGTGCCAGCAGCAGTCCAACCGGGGAGCTGTTTTTT.

The DNA of the CDR3 is TGTGCCAGCAGTGAACGGTACTACGAGCAGTACTTC. Protein sequence: CASSERYYEQYF. The rearrangement uses TRBV6-1 and TRBJ2-7; no reliable D call. The CDR3 runs to 12 residues. In germline, CDR1 is MNHNS, CDR2 SASEGT. V lost 2 bases and J lost 3, with 5 bases in between.